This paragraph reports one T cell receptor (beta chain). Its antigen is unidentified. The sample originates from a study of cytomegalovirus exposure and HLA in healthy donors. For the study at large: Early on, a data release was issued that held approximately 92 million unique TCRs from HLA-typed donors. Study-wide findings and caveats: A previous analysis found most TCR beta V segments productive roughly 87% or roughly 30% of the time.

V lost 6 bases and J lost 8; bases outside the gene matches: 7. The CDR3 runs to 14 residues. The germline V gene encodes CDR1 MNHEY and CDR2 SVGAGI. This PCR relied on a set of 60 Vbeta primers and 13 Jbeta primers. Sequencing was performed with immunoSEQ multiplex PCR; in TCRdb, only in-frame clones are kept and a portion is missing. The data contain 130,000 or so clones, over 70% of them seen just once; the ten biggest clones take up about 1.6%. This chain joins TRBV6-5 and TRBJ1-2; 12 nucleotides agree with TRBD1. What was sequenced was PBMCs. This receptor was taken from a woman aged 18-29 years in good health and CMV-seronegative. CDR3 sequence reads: CASSNRDRGQGYTF. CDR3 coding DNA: TGTGCCAGCAGCAACCGGGACAGGGGGCAAGGCTACACCTTC.